Listed here are 23 T cell receptor beta chains from one sample, sequenced in a study of T cells in localized non-small cell lung cancer. Method: immunoSEQ multiplex PCR; TCRdb's copy keeps in-frame clones and lacks some. The data hold around 30,000 clones, with 85% to 95% observed a single time. This material consisted of peripheral blood, taken before any cancer treatment. The receptors were sampled from an older female donor with stage I lung adenocarcinoma.

The gene calls are TRBV2 and TRBJ2-3; 13 positions match TRBD2. The CDR3 is 16 amino acids. The V and J ends lost 6 bases and 2 bases, in that order; junction bases with no gene match: 5. Germline loops: CDR1 SNHLY, CDR2 FYNNEI. The CDR3 loop reads CASRSTSGGVTDTQYF. CDR3 nucleotide sequence: TGTGCCAGCAGGTCCACTAGCGGGGGGGTCACAGATACGCAGTATTTT.

This sequence joins TRBV27 and TRBJ1-1; D perhaps matches TRBD1 (5 bases). V was cut by 3 bases and J by 0 bases, with 11 bases left in between. CDR3 length: 15 amino acids. Germline CDR1 is MNHEY and CDR2 is SMNVEV (reference sequence). The CDR3 here is CASSFSGAMNTEAFF. The DNA of the CDR3 is TGTGCCAGCAGTTTTAGCGGGGCGATGAACACTGAAGCTTTCTTT.

J is TRBJ2-2 and V is TRBV6-5, with D maybe TRBD2 (5 bases). The germline V and J ends were trimmed by 4 bases and 8 bases, with 11 bases remaining between them. This CDR3 has 13 amino acids. Germline V lookup: CDR1 MNHEY, CDR2 SVGAGI. The CDR3 here is CASSWEFAGELFF. As DNA, the CDR3 is TGTGCCAGCAGTTGGGAGTTCGCGGGGGAGCTGTTTTTT.

This chain connects TRBV14 to TRBJ1-2, with D uncertain. Germline CDR1 is SGHDN and CDR2 is FVKESK. V lost 3 bases and J lost 3, with 14 bases in between. This CDR3 has 15 amino acids. The chain's CDR3 is CASSHSPIPDYGYTF. The CDR3 DNA reads TGTGCCAGCAGCCATTCTCCGATCCCTGACTATGGCTACACCTTC. Full variable domain (outside the CDR3, taken from reference TRBV14 and TRBJ1-2): EAGVTQFPSHSVIEKGQTVTLRCDPISGHDNLYWYRRVMGKEIKFLLHFVKESKQDESGMPNNRFLAERTGGTYSTLKVQPAELEDSGVYFCASSHSPIPDYGYTFGSGTRLTVV.

The chain carries TRBV5-4 and TRBJ2-7; TRBD2 agrees at 7 bases. The CDR3 totals 15 residues. Unmatched junction bases numbered 12, after V lost 3 bases and J lost 6 bases. Germline CDR1 and CDR2: SGHNT and YYREEE (reference sequence). CDR3 DNA sequence: TGTGCCAGCAGCTGGGGCCCGGAGCGGGAACGCGAGCAGTACTTC. Its protein product is CASSWGPEREREQYF.

The V call is TRBV5-1, the J call TRBJ2-6; D is unresolved. The CDR3 spans 14 residues. V shed 5 bases and J shed 11 bases, with 17 bases lying between them. CDR1 and CDR2 from the germline V gene are SGHRS and YFSETQ. In nucleotides, the CDR3 is TGCGCCAGCAGGACCCTAATCCCTACGGACGTCCTGACTTTC. Translating it yields CASRTLIPTDVLTF.

This chain uses TRBV19 with TRBJ1-6; 9 bases line up with TRBD1. This CDR3 region has 16 residues. Germline V CDR1 and CDR2: LNHDA, SQIVND (reference sequence). The ends lost 1 base at V and 6 bases at J; junction bases unmatched: 4. The CDR3 reads CASSIGDRVSNSPLHF. In DNA, the CDR3 is TGTGCCAGTAGTATAGGGGACAGGGTCTCTAATTCACCCCTCCACTTT.

The gene calls are TRBV4-2 and TRBJ2-5; TRBD2 aligns across 8 bases. The length of the CDR3 is 15 residues. Germline V gene data show CDR1 as LGHNA and CDR2 as YNFKEQ. With 4 bases clipped from V and 5 bases from J, the junction kept 9 bases outside the gene matches. CDR3 DNA: TGTGCCAGCAGCCCGGGGGGGGCCCGGGGGGAGACCCAGTACTTC. It specifies CASSPGGARGETQYF.

This chain joins TRBV10-3 and TRBJ2-1; TRBD2 might be the D (6 bases). The V and J ends lost 5 bases and 10 bases respectively, with 18 bases between them. The CDR3 loop spans 14 amino acids. Germline V CDR1 and CDR2: ENHRY, SYGVKD. The CDR3 DNA sequence: TGTGCCATCAGTCCTATTTTGGAGGGGCCCGAGCAGTTCTTC. The encoded protein is CAISPILEGPEQFF.

The rearrangement links TRBV9 to TRBJ2-6, with D possibly matching TRBD1 (6 bases). Trimming took 3 bases from V and 0 from J, leaving 7 bases between them. The CDR3 contains 15 residues. Germline V gives CDR1 SGDLS, CDR2 YYNGEE. CDR3 loop: CASSEQGSGANVLTF. As DNA, the CDR3 is TGTGCCAGCAGCGAACAGGGCTCTGGGGCCAACGTCCTGACTTTC. Drawing the rest from reference TRBV9 and TRBJ2-6, the complete variable domain is DSGVTQTPKHLITATGQRVTLRCSPRSGDLSVYWYQQSLDQGLQFLIQYYNGEERAKGNILERFSAQQFPDLHSELNLSSLELGDSALYFCASSEQGSGANVLTFGAGSRLTVL.

The V call is TRBV28, the J call TRBJ2-1, with 7 bases fitting TRBD2. Trimming at V came to 6 bases and at J to 7 bases, leaving 3 bases not matched to a gene. Germline V gives CDR1 MDHEN, CDR2 SYDVKM. This CDR3 spans 12 amino acids. The CDR3 nucleotides read TGTGCCAGCAGGATTAGCGGGAATGAGCAGTTCTTC. Residues: CASRISGNEQFF.

This chain links TRBV9 with TRBJ2-5, with 7 bases identical to TRBD2. V lost 0 bases and J lost 3; bases outside the gene matches: 2. Germline assignment: CDR1 SGDLS and CDR2 YYNGEE. The CDR3 loop spans 14 amino acids. CDR3 region: CASSVALAEETQYF. The CDR3 DNA reads TGTGCCAGCAGCGTAGCTCTAGCGGAAGAGACCCAGTACTTC.

This sequence joins TRBV5-4 and TRBJ2-6; 7 bases match TRBD1. The CDR3 is 16 residues long. Germline V gene data show CDR1 as SGHNT and CDR2 as YYREEE (reference sequence). Trimming removed 2 bases from V and 4 bases from J; junction bases left unmatched: 6. CDR3 coding DNA: TGTGCCAGCAGCTTAGAGACAGGGCCCGGGGCCAACGTCCTGACTTTC. It yields the protein CASSLETGPGANVLTF.

The chain recombines TRBV4-2 with TRBJ2-3, with 7 bases that match TRBD2. Germline CDR1 is LGHNA and CDR2 is YNFKEQ. V lost 1 base to trimming and J lost 1 base; unmatched junction nucleotides: 2. The CDR3 has 15 amino acids. The CDR3 region has the DNA TGTGCCAGCAGCCAAGCCGCGGGAGGCACAGATACGCAGTATTTT. Its protein product is CASSQAAGGTDTQYF.

This chain uses TRBV5-6 with TRBJ2-5; 7 nucleotides line up with TRBD2. V was pared by 6 bases and J by 4 bases, with 6 bases of the junction left unmatched. Germline values: CDR1 SGHDT, CDR2 YYEEEE. The CDR3 has 13 residues. The CDR3 nucleotides read TGTGCCAGCAAAAAGTGGGAGGGAGAGACCCAGTACTTC. Translation gives CASKKWEGETQYF. The variable domain in full, completed from reference TRBV5-6 and TRBJ2-5, reads DAGVTQSPTHLIKTRGQQVTLRCSPKSGHDTVSWYQQALGQGPQFIFQYYEEEERQRGNFPDRFSGHQFPNYSSELNVNALLLGDSALYLCASKKWEGETQYFGPGTRLLVL.

The chain links TRBV6-5 to TRBJ1-3; D uncertain. The CDR3 contains 14 residues. V lost 10 bases and J lost 0, with 13 bases in between. Germline values: CDR1 MNHEY, CDR2 SVGAGI. This chain's CDR3 is CATRLDSSGNTIYF. CDR3 DNA sequence: TGTGCCACTCGGCTGGACTCCTCTGGAAACACCATATATTTT.

This clone was recorded once. V usage is TRBV30 and J usage is TRBJ1-5; D is unresolved. This CDR3 has 16 residues. Per germline, CDR1 GTSNPN and CDR2 SVGIG (reference sequence). Trimming cost V 3 bases and J 0 bases, with 15 bases left between them. The CDR3 loop is CAWSGPSGYSNQPQHF. Here the CDR3 DNA reads TGTGCCTGGAGCGGGCCCAGCGGCTATAGCAATCAGCCCCAGCATTTT.

The rearrangement links TRBV28 to TRBJ2-1; D is uncertain. The CDR3 sequence is 11 residues long. The germline V gene encodes CDR1 MDHEN and CDR2 SYDVKM. Trimming shortened V by 8 bases and J by 12 bases, and 14 bases separated the two germline ends. CDR3 region: CASRGPVGQFF. CDR3 coding DNA: TGTGCCAGCCGAGGTCCGGTAGGGCAGTTCTTC.

The V and J genes are TRBV5-6 and TRBJ2-1; TRBD1 matches at 11 bases. The V and J ends lost 4 bases and 7 bases, in that order; junction bases with no gene match: 7. The germline gives CDR1 SGHDT, CDR2 YYEEEE. There are 15 residues in the CDR3. The CDR3 loop reads CASSRTGQGVNEQFF. CDR3 nucleotide sequence: TGTGCCAGCAGCCGGACGGGACAGGGGGTGAATGAGCAGTTCTTC. Supplemented by reference TRBV5-6 and TRBJ2-1, the full variable domain reads DAGVTQSPTHLIKTRGQQVTLRCSPKSGHDTVSWYQQALGQGPQFIFQYYEEEERQRGNFPDRFSGHQFPNYSSELNVNALLLGDSALYLCASSRTGQGVNEQFFGPGTRLTVL.

This rearrangement joins TRBV15 to TRBJ1-5, with a possible D match to TRBD1 (6 bases). The ends were cut back, 5 bases at V and 5 bases at J, with 7 bases in the middle. The CDR3 is 12 amino acids. Germline V gene sequence: CDR1 LNHNV, CDR2 YYDKDF (reference sequence). In DNA, the CDR3 is TGTGCCACCAGCGCAGGGGATCAGCCCCAGCATTTT. This gives the protein CATSAGDQPQHF.

The count of this clone is one. The chain carries TRBV28 and TRBJ2-3; either TRBD1 or TRBD2 may fit D (5 bases each). This CDR3 has 15 amino acids. The germline V gene encodes CDR1 MDHEN and CDR2 SYDVKM. Trimming shortened V by 7 bases and J by 0 bases, and 14 bases separated the two germline ends. CDR3 protein: CASTHGGASTDTQYF. The CDR3 DNA reads TGTGCCAGCACCCATGGGGGAGCTAGCACAGATACGCAGTATTTT.

The chain uses TRBV6-1 and TRBJ2-7; TRBD2 aligns across 8 bases. This CDR3 region has 16 residues. Germline CDR1 and CDR2: MNHNS and SASEGT. J was trimmed by 5 bases and V by 3 bases; bases with no gene match: 12. CDR3 DNA sequence: TGTGCCAGCAGTGACAGCGGGAGCATTATCGCCCACGAGCAGTACTTC. Its protein is CASSDSGSIIAHEQYF.

Notes on this clone: The identical CDR3 is also encoded by other nucleotide sequences in the sample. The chain combines TRBV5-1 with TRBJ2-5; D is unresolved. CDR3 length: 12 residues. Trimming stripped 0 bases from V and 4 bases from J, with 4 bases between. CDR1 and CDR2 from the germline V gene are SGHRS and YFSETQ. The CDR3 here is CASSLDAETQYF. As DNA, the CDR3 is TGCGCCAGCAGCTTGGATGCAGAGACCCAGTACTTC. Based on the CDR3 plus reference TRBV5-1 and TRBJ2-5, the full variable domain is KAGVTQTPRYLIKTRGQQVTLSCSPISGHRSVSWYQQTPGQGLQFLFEYFSETQRNKGNFPGRFSGRQFSNSRSEMNVSTLELGDSALYLCASSLDAETQYFGPGTRLLVL.